This T cell receptor (beta chain) was captured by sequencing in a study of breast tumors, draining lymph nodes, adjacent tissues. V trimming: 3 bases; J trimming: 4 bases; junction bases outside the gene matches: 7. This CDR3 has 17 amino acids. Germline values: CDR1 SGHRS, CDR2 YFSETQ. General observations from the study: Luminal-like breast cancer showed significantly greater tumor-nontumor repertoire similarity than basal-like breast cancer did. Findings are consistent with lymph node origin and intratumoral expansion of most tumor T cells.

This clonotype was seen repeatedly, ten times or more. The antigen is unknown. TCRdb reanalysed the multiplex PCR reads using MiXCR and keeps one entry per CDR3 protein. The sample lists under 150,000 distinct CDR3 sequences, around 22% seen once, with roughly 2.5% in the top ten. Axillary draining lymph nodes of breast cancer patients supplied the node samples. The source of this sequence is a female donor with breast cancer. Some clones in this sample may be carry-over from other donors' samples. The V gene is TRBV5-1, the J gene TRBJ2-3, with 14 bases matching TRBD2. Input material: axillary lymph node tissue. CDR3 residues: CASSSGLAGGSADTQYF. The CDR3 bases are TGCGCCAGCAGCTCTGGACTAGCGGGAGGTTCGGCAGATACGCAGTATTTT.